This TCR beta chain was sequenced during a study of human T cells and chemical hapten exposure. V was shortened by 4 bases and J by 2 bases, with 13 bases between the two germline ends. CDR3 size: 14 residues. The germline CDR1 and CDR2 sequences are SGDLS and YYNGEE. Indicated time point: pre-sensitization, week 0. Treatment defined: therapeutic diphenylcyclopropenone sensitization with weekly scalp DPC. The study, taken as a whole, reports: Donors in the study had alopecia, meaning their immune response may differ from healthy people's.

From the RACE reads, TCRdb called clonotypes with MiXCR, one entry per CDR3 protein. Of a few hundred thousand distinct CDR3 sequences detected, approximately 8.6% appear once; the ten largest clones hold 2% to 3%. This clonotype showed up just a few times. No antigen is known for it. The source is a woman between 35 and 50 years old with alopecia areata. Some clones in this sample may be carry-over from other donors' samples. The chain is built from TRBV9 and TRBJ2-7; D unclear. The material was whole blood, obtained in connection with sensitization to the hapten diphenylcyclopropenone (DPC). CDR3 bases: TGTGCCAGCAGCCCCTCTGACGGCCCCTACGAGCAGTACTTC. Protein sequence: CASSPSDGPYEQYF.